A single sample is the source of the 17 T cell receptor beta chains below, sequenced in a study of T cell responses to AZD1222 COVID-19 vaccine. Generated by immunoSEQ multiplex PCR, the TCRdb table keeps only in-frame clones and is missing some. The sample lists roughly 150,000 clones, approximately 90% seen once, with approximately 1.3% in the top ten. The sequences come from peripheral blood, collected 28 days after the second AZD1222 dose. All receptors come from an adult who received the AZD1222 COVID-19 vaccine.

V gene TRBV29-1 combines with J gene TRBJ1-3; unclear D gene. Germline V CDR1 and CDR2: SQVTM, ANQGSEA. The CDR3 sequence is 15 residues long. The V end lost 4 bases, the J end lost 2 bases, and 15 bases lay between the germline ends. CDR3 DNA: TGCAGCGTTGCCCCTACTCTTGGGACTGGAAACACCATATATTTT. This encodes CSVAPTLGTGNTIYF.

The rearrangement links TRBV4-1 to TRBJ1-4, with unresolved D. This CDR3 is built from 14 residues. Looked up from germline, CDR1 is MGHRA and CDR2 is YSYEKL. Trimming pared 1 base from V and 5 bases from J, leaving 8 bases between. CDR3 protein: CASSQGPANEKLFF. DNA for the CDR3: TGCGCCAGCAGCCAAGGTCCAGCAAATGAAAAACTGTTTTTT.

The chain carries TRBV6-2 or TRBV6-3 and TRBJ1-5; D gene uncertain. Per the germline V gene, CDR1 is MNHEY and CDR2 is SVGEGT. Between the trimmed V and J ends, which lost 2 bases and 3 bases, there was a span of 8 bases. The CDR3 is 14 residues long. The CDR3 coding sequence is TGTGCCAGCAGTTACGGGCAATACAATCAGCCCCAGCATTTT. Its translation: CASSYGQYNQPQHF.

This rearrangement joins TRBV11-2 to TRBJ1-3, with TRBD1 as a possible D gene (6 bases). The CDR3 spans 15 residues. CDR1 and CDR2 (germline): SGHAT, FQNNGV. Trimming cost V 0 bases and J 4 bases, with 10 bases left between them. The CDR3 DNA reads TGTGCCAGCAGCTTAGATGGGGGGCACGGAAACACCATATATTTT. It translates to CASSLDGGHGNTIYF.

The genes are TRBV11-3 and TRBJ2-3; D is ambiguous. This CDR3 spans 15 amino acids. Germline V lookup: CDR1 SGHNT, CDR2 YENEEA. Trimming cost V 5 bases and J 1 base, with 13 bases left between them. CDR3 DNA sequence: TGTGCCAGCAGCGCGACCCAAGCCCGCACAGATACGCAGTATTTT. This gives the protein CASSATQARTDTQYF.

CDR3 loop: CASSADPYEQYF. As DNA, the CDR3 is TGCGCCAGCAGCGCTGACCCTTACGAGCAGTACTTC. The rearrangement links TRBV5-1 to TRBJ2-7; D is undetermined. The CDR3 runs to 12 residues. Germline lookup yields CDR1 SGHRS and CDR2 YFSETQ. Trimming cost V 4 bases and J 4 bases, with 9 bases left between them.

This chain links TRBV4-2 with TRBJ1-2; D call uncertain. Germline V gene lookup returns CDR1 LGHNA and CDR2 YNFKEQ. V was pared by 0 bases and J by 4 bases, with 6 bases between. The CDR3 has 13 amino acids. The CDR3 protein is CASSQEGSYGYTF. CDR3 coding DNA: TGTGCCAGCAGCCAAGAGGGCAGCTATGGCTACACCTTC.

This clone was observed a single time. V and J are TRBV5-6 and TRBJ2-7; D is unclear. Germline CDR1 and CDR2: SGHDT and YYEEEE. The CDR3 sequence is 15 residues long. V was shortened by 0 bases and J by 0 bases, with 10 bases between the two germline ends. The chain's CDR3 is CASSLGSVSSYEQYF. The CDR3 DNA is TGTGCCAGCAGCTTGGGCTCCGTAAGCTCCTACGAGCAGTACTTC.

The chain is built from TRBV6-5 and TRBJ1-5, with unresolved D. This CDR3 comprises 13 residues. The V end was cut by 2 bases, the J end by 13 bases, with 15 bases between. Germline CDR1 is MNHEY and CDR2 is SVGAGI. The chain's CDR3 is CASSYSIIGPQHF. DNA of the CDR3: TGTGCCAGCAGTTACAGCATTATAGGACCGCAGCATTTT.

This clone was observed once. The chain employs TRBV27 and TRBJ1-5; no clear D gene. In germline, CDR1 is MNHEY, CDR2 SMNVEV (reference sequence). Trimming shortened V by 6 bases and J by 3 bases, and 9 bases separated the two germline ends. The CDR3 is 13 amino acids. The DNA for the CDR3 is TGTGCCAGCAGCAGTAACGTCAATCAGCCCCAGCATTTT. Residues: CASSSNVNQPQHF.

This chain connects TRBV9 to TRBJ2-7; possibly TRBD2 for D (6 bases). Trimming removed 0 bases at V and 4 bases at J, with 17 bases between. The CDR3 spans 16 residues. CDR1 SGDLS and CDR2 YYNGEE come from the germline V gene. Here the CDR3 reads CASSVGLRDWGYEQYF. The CDR3 nucleotides are TGTGCCAGCAGCGTAGGGCTCCGGGACTGGGGATACGAGCAGTACTTC. Complete variable domain (other parts from reference TRBV9 and TRBJ2-7): DSGVTQTPKHLITATGQRVTLRCSPRSGDLSVYWYQQSLDQGLQFLIQYYNGEERAKGNILERFSAQQFPDLHSELNLSSLELGDSALYFCASSVGLRDWGYEQYFGPGTRLTVT.

This clone appeared a single time. This sequence joins TRBV7-2 and TRBJ2-5; 12 positions match TRBD2. Germline V gene lookup returns CDR1 SGHTA and CDR2 FQGNSA. The CDR3 loop spans 15 amino acids. Losses at the gene ends were 1 base for V and 5 bases for J; bases not matched to a gene: 2. The CDR3 bases are TGTGCCAGCAGCTTAGGCGGGACTAGCGGGGAGACCCAGTACTTC. Translating gives CASSLGGTSGETQYF.

This clone has just a few counts. The chain is built from TRBV5-1 and TRBJ2-7; D uncertain. The CDR3 consists of 11 residues. Trimming left V 3 bases short and J 8 bases short, with 9 bases between. Per germline, CDR1 SGHRS and CDR2 YFSETQ. This chain's CDR3 is CASSSDSQQYF. CDR3 DNA: TGCGCCAGCAGCTCTGACTCCCAGCAGTACTTC.

The genes are TRBV10-3 and TRBJ1-1; D unresolved. V lost 3 bases, J lost 0 bases, and 8 bases lay in between. CDR1 ENHRY and CDR2 SYGVKD come from the germline V gene. The CDR3 runs 14 residues. This CDR3 is CAISDNSMNTEAFF. The DNA of the CDR3 is TGTGCCATCAGTGATAACTCCATGAACACTGAAGCTTTCTTT.

The J gene is TRBJ2-1, the V gene TRBV29-1; 10 bases match TRBD1. V was pared by 1 base and J by 7 bases, with 4 bases of the junction left unmatched. Per germline, CDR1 SQVTM and CDR2 ANQGSEA. The CDR3 contains 14 residues. CDR3 bases: TGCAGCGTTGAAGGCGGGACAGGGGCGAATGAGCAGTTCTTC. Its translation: CSVEGGTGANEQFF.

This rearrangement joins TRBV6-1 to TRBJ1-1; no reliable D call. Germline V lookup: CDR1 MNHNS, CDR2 SASEGT. Trimming removed 0 bases from V and 7 bases from J, with 9 bases in between. The CDR3 runs 13 residues. The CDR3, as DNA: TGTGCCAGCAGTGAAGCGGTAGGGTATGAAGCTTTCTTT. Residues: CASSEAVGYEAFF.

Only one count was recorded for this clone. The chain joins TRBV2 to TRBJ2-2, with a weak D call TRBD1 (6 bases). Germline values: CDR1 SNHLY, CDR2 FYNNEI. The CDR3 covers 16 residues. V was pared by 7 bases and J by 2 bases, with 17 bases between. The CDR3 region has the DNA TGTGCCAGCACCGAGGTTTGGGGGCGAAACACCGGGGAGCTGTTTTTT. Amino acid sequence: CASTEVWGRNTGELFF.